This entry lists 22 T cell receptor beta chains sequenced from one sample in a study of response to subunit inactivated influenza vaccine. One entry per CDR3 protein results from TCRdb running MiXCR on the RT-PCR reads. The table has 450,000 to 600,000 distinct CDR3 sequences, approximately 7.7% seen once. Specimen: PBMCs from blood, collected about 23 months after vaccination. Receptors were obtained from a man aged 50 to 69 who received an inactivated influenza vaccine.

The chain recombines TRBV3-1 with TRBJ2-3, with D unresolved. V was pared by 4 bases and J by 6 bases, with 5 bases between. The CDR3 contains 11 residues. Germline values: CDR1 LGHDT, CDR2 YNNKEL (reference sequence). In DNA form, the CDR3 reads TGTGCCAGCAGCCGAATGGATACGCAGTATTTT. It yields the protein CASSRMDTQYF.

This chain uses TRBV10-2 with TRBJ2-7, with D unclear. Germline assignment: CDR1 WSHSY and CDR2 SAAADI. This CDR3 spans 13 amino acids. The V and J ends lost 6 bases and 3 bases respectively, with 12 bases between them. The CDR3 loop reads CASRSAPGYEQYF. The CDR3 region has the DNA TGCGCCAGCAGATCTGCGCCTGGCTACGAGCAGTACTTC.

This clonotype was found a few times. The gene calls are TRBV20-1 and TRBJ1-1; TRBD1 matches 7 bases. This CDR3 is 13 amino acids long. The V and J ends lost 6 bases and 2 bases, in that order; junction bases with no gene match: 6. Per germline, CDR1 DFQATT and CDR2 SNEGSKA (reference sequence). CDR3: CSANRGSNTEAFF. The CDR3, as DNA: TGCAGTGCAAACAGGGGCAGTAACACTGAAGCTTTCTTT.

This chain connects TRBV6-1 to TRBJ1-2, with unresolved D. Deletions cut 7 bases from V and 4 bases from J, with 16 bases between. Looked up from germline, CDR1 is MNHNS and CDR2 is SASEGT. The CDR3 covers 14 residues. The CDR3 loop reads CASTHTGQSYGYTF. CDR3 coding DNA: TGTGCCAGCACTCATACTGGGCAGAGCTATGGCTACACCTTC.

This clonotype was detected only a few times. The gene calls are TRBV29-1 and TRBJ2-3, with TRBD1 as a possible D gene (6 bases). CDR1 is SQVTM, CDR2 ANQGSEA, per germline. V lost 1 base and J 2 bases, leaving 13 bases between the germline ends. This CDR3 region has 15 residues. CDR3 residues: CSVEGSGHFTDTQYF. The CDR3 coding sequence is TGCAGCGTTGAAGGATCGGGACATTTCACAGATACGCAGTATTTT.

The chain joins TRBV2 to TRBJ2-5; D is possibly TRBD1 (6 bases). The CDR3 has 14 residues. CDR1 SNHLY and CDR2 FYNNEI come from the germline V gene. Trimming shortened V by 7 bases and J by 1 base, and 13 bases separated the two germline ends. CDR3 in DNA: TGTGCCAGCACTCACAGGGCCCCCCAAGAGACCCAGTACTTC. It is translated as CASTHRAPQETQYF.

This clonotype showed up just a few times. The rearrangement links TRBV6-2 or TRBV6-3 to TRBJ2-5, with TRBD2 matching over 7 bases. CDR3 size: 15 residues. The J segment lost 2 bases and the V segment lost 8 bases, leaving 11 bases of the junction unmatched. CDR1 MNHEY and CDR2 SVGEGT come from the germline V gene. Here the CDR3 DNA reads TGTGCCAGCGGATTGCGCCCGGGACTACAAGAGACCCAGTACTTC. The encoded protein is CASGLRPGLQETQYF.

The chain recombines TRBV18 with TRBJ2-7, with D tentatively TRBD1 (5 bases). The germline V and J ends were trimmed by 0 bases and 4 bases, with 13 bases remaining between them. The CDR3 loop spans 15 amino acids. Germline V gives CDR1 KGHSH, CDR2 LQKENI. The CDR3 coding sequence is TGTGCCAGCTCACCACCTCAATCCCAGGGTTACGAGCAGTACTTC. Its protein product is CASSPPQSQGYEQYF.

This clonotype was seen a handful of times. V is TRBV20-1 and J is TRBJ1-5, with D possibly being TRBD1 (5 bases). CDR1 and CDR2 (germline): DFQATT, SNEGSKA (reference sequence). V was shortened by 0 bases and J by 6 bases, with 9 bases between the two germline ends. The CDR3 spans 13 residues. In DNA, the CDR3 is TGCAGTGCTAGAGATCCGGGGGGTCAGCCCCAGCATTTT. Its translation is CSARDPGGQPQHF.

A few counts support this clonotype. V usage is TRBV6-2 or TRBV6-3 and J usage is TRBJ2-5; 7 bases agree with TRBD1. Germline V gene data show CDR1 as MNHEY and CDR2 as SVGEGT. The V gene end was trimmed by 4 bases and the J gene end by 5 bases; junction bases not matched to a gene: 7. The CDR3 is 14 residues long. CDR3: CASSFLDRVETQYF. CDR3 sequence (DNA): TGTGCCAGCAGTTTCTTAGACAGGGTGGAGACCCAGTACTTC.

This clonotype was seen a handful of times. The chain recombines TRBV27 with TRBJ2-1, with 8 bases fitting TRBD2. The CDR3 loop spans 15 amino acids. The V gene end was trimmed by 7 bases and the J gene end by 6 bases; junction bases not matched to a gene: 11. Germline loops: CDR1 MNHEY, CDR2 SMNVEV (reference sequence). CDR3 residues: CASTSGTSGFNEQFF. The DNA for the CDR3 is TGTGCCAGCACCTCCGGGACTAGTGGGTTCAATGAGCAGTTCTTC.

This clonotype appeared many times. The chain recombines TRBV4-2 with TRBJ2-3; D not resolved. V was pared by 0 bases and J by 0 bases, with 13 bases between. Germline CDR1 reads LGHNA; CDR2 reads YNFKEQ. The CDR3 is made up of 17 amino acids. The CDR3 here is CASSQDRPGTSTDTQYF. The CDR3 DNA reads as TGTGCCAGCAGCCAAGATCGCCCAGGCACTAGCACAGATACGCAGTATTTT.

This rearrangement joins TRBV18 to TRBJ2-1, with 9 bases aligning to TRBD2. There are 15 residues in the CDR3. V gave up 4 bases and J gave up 3 bases; unmatched junction bases: 4. Germline V gene lookup returns CDR1 KGHSH and CDR2 LQKENI. The CDR3 coding sequence is TGTGCCAGCTCACGGCGGGAGGGTTTCTACAATGAGCAGTTCTTC. This sequence encodes CASSRREGFYNEQFF.

This clonotype showed up many times. The chain joins TRBV7-2 to TRBJ2-1; D is perhaps TRBD2 (6 bases). The CDR3 extends over 15 amino acids. With 5 bases removed from V and 4 bases from J, the gap between germline ends came to 15 bases. Germline CDR1 reads SGHTA; CDR2 reads FQGNSA. The CDR3 is CASSTSFGGYNEQFF. CDR3 nucleotide sequence: TGTGCCAGCAGCACTAGCTTTGGGGGATACAATGAGCAGTTCTTC.

V is TRBV29-1 and J is TRBJ2-3; 12 bases line up with TRBD2. Germline loops: CDR1 SQVTM, CDR2 ANQGSEA. The V segment lost 6 bases and the J segment 2 bases; nucleotides outside the gene matches: 6. The CDR3 has 15 residues. DNA for the CDR3: TGCAGCGTGGACGGACTAGCGGGAAACACAGATACGCAGTATTTT. Encoded protein: CSVDGLAGNTDTQYF.

The V and J genes are TRBV29-1 and TRBJ2-7; D remains unclear. V was trimmed by 5 bases and J by 5 bases, leaving 10 bases between them. The CDR3 runs 11 residues. Germline V gives CDR1 SQVTM, CDR2 ANQGSEA. The CDR3 region has the DNA TGCAGCGTTCGGGTCTTTGACGAGCAGTACTTC. This gives the protein CSVRVFDEQYF.

This clonotype was found a few times. V gene TRBV20-1 combines with J gene TRBJ1-1, with D perhaps TRBD1 (6 bases). Trimming shortened V by 6 bases and J by 3 bases, and 17 bases separated the two germline ends. Germline CDR1 and CDR2: DFQATT and SNEGSKA (reference sequence). The CDR3 consists of 14 residues. The CDR3 reads CSADTGWVDTEAFF. The CDR3 DNA sequence: TGCAGTGCCGATACAGGGTGGGTGGACACTGAAGCTTTCTTT.

V and J are TRBV10-3 and TRBJ2-3; D is undetermined. Trimming took off 3 bases at V and 3 bases at J, with 16 bases between the two ends. The CDR3 covers 16 residues. Per germline, CDR1 ENHRY and CDR2 SYGVKD. The CDR3 sequence is CAISEFVGSKTDTQYF. CDR3 DNA: TGTGCCATCAGTGAATTCGTGGGTAGCAAAACAGATACGCAGTATTTT.

V usage is TRBV7-2 and J usage is TRBJ1-5; TRBD1 agrees at 10 bases. J was trimmed by 3 bases and V by 0 bases; bases with no gene match: 2. Germline V CDR1 and CDR2: SGHTA, FQGNSA. This CDR3 region has 16 residues. The CDR3 bases are TGTGCCAGCAGCTTAGCGGGACAGGGGTCCAATCAGCCCCAGCATTTT. Amino acid sequence: CASSLAGQGSNQPQHF. Complete variable domain (other parts from reference TRBV7-2 and TRBJ1-5): GAGVSQSPSNKVTEKGKDVELRCDPISGHTALYWYRQSLGQGLEFLIYFQGNSAPDKSGLPSDRFSAERTGGSVSTLTIQRTQQEDSAVYLCASSLAGQGSNQPQHFGDGTRLSIL.

This clonotype was recorded many times. This chain links TRBV5-1 with TRBJ2-1; no clear D. Germline-derived CDR1 and CDR2 are SGHRS and YFSETQ. The germline V and J ends were trimmed by 3 bases and 10 bases, with 8 bases remaining between them. This CDR3 comprises 11 residues. This CDR3 reads CASSSTWEQFF. The CDR3 bases are TGCGCCAGCAGCTCGACATGGGAGCAGTTCTTC.

This clonotype came up many times. The chain couples TRBV4-1 to TRBJ2-3; 11 nucleotides line up with TRBD1. Per germline, CDR1 MGHRA and CDR2 YSYEKL. The CDR3 runs to 16 residues. V lost 3 bases, J lost 1 base, and 3 bases stayed unmatched. CDR3 nucleotide sequence: TGCGCCAGCAGCCAGGGGACAGGGGGAGGCACAGATACGCAGTATTTT. Translated: CASSQGTGGGTDTQYF.

There are a few counts of this clonotype. The chain uses TRBV5-1 and TRBJ2-7; 11 bases match TRBD2. With V trimmed by 1 base and J by 6 bases, 3 bases remained unmatched. The CDR3 length is 14 residues. CDR1 and CDR2 (germline): SGHRS, YFSETQ. The CDR3 DNA follows: TGCGCCAGCAGCTTGAAGGGACTAGCGGTCGAGCAGTACTTC. This sequence encodes CASSLKGLAVEQYF.